The source of this T cell receptor beta chain is a study of cytomegalovirus exposure and HLA in healthy donors. Study results and limitations: Most TCR sequences were uncommon, yet certain public TCRs appeared in many donors.

This PCR relied on a set of 60 Vbeta primers and 13 Jbeta primers. Repertoires were generated with immunoSEQ multiplex PCR, while TCRdb's copy carries only in-frame clones and drops some. The data hold 90,000 to 120,000 clones, with roughly three quarters observed a single time. Details on this clone: What it binds is not known. A read error may produce the germline difference seen at one junction end.

The TCR comes from a female donor in good health and CMV-seropositive. The material sequenced was PBMCs.

In DNA, the CDR3 is TGTTCCAGCAGCCCTACAGGGGCCCGGGGGTATGGCTACACCTTC. Protein sequence: CSSSPTGARGYGYTF. The chain recombines TRBV7-9 with TRBJ1-2; 7 bases agree with TRBD1. CDR3 length: 15 amino acids. Germline CDR1 SEHNR, CDR2 FQNEAQ (reference sequence).